The T cell receptor (beta chain) described here comes from a study of cytomegalovirus exposure and HLA in healthy donors (dated by TCRdb to 2016 to 2017). Study-level background: An earlier analysis of roughly 630 of the donors reported 250 to 300 Gb of sequence data and some 120 million unique TCR beta sequences from about 200 million T cells. Rather than drawing on any new phenotypic data, the later analysis identified candidate immune exposures from TCR beta sequences and the way those sequences occurred across donors. Donor age, sex, ethnicity and CMV serostatus were compiled together with the repertoire data. In addition to the first cohort of 650 to 750 subjects, a separate validation cohort of 120 different subjects was used. A later analysis re-examined previously published TCR beta repertoires from around 670 donors and added high-resolution HLA genotyping to investigate patterns of TCR occurrence. To decide whether each TCR beta V gene segment behaved as functional or pseudogenic, an earlier analysis of 587 of the donors relied on high-throughput TCR beta sequencing. HLA typing covered class I and class II loci at four-digit resolution. Using immunosequencing, the study profiled T cell repertoires from about 650 subjects and related those repertoires to cytomegalovirus serostatus. Every discovery cohort repertoire had been produced on one sequencing platform. Because of strong linkage in the cohort, four to six DR-DQ haplotypes were treated as single units for association and clustering. The study aimed to test whether signatures of past pathogen exposure could be identified by cataloging public T cell receptors. A later genetic analysis took genome-wide SNP genotypes for about 60% of the roughly 670 donors and used that subset as a discovery cohort. The number of donors typed differed by locus, with roughly 620-630 for A, B, C, DRB1 and DQB1, roughly 520 for DQA1, approximately 570 for DPA1, and approximately 470 for DPB1. The genetic ancestry cluster associated with self-reported Caucasian donors included about 84% of the roughly 400 genotyped donors. To predict cytomegalovirus infection status, the study brought together high-throughput TCR immunosequencing, statistical association of individual TCRs with disease status, and machine learning. Across approximately 400 genotyped donors of the cohort, an average of roughly 250,000 unique TCR beta nucleotide sequences per donor were sequenced, and roughly 20% of those sequences were non-productive. Around 330 gigabases of sequencing data and 70 million to 95 million unique TCR sequences made up an early release that covered 500 to 650 HLA-typed donors.

The cohort was made up of 666 healthy bone marrow donors. At the time of sampling, all cohort members were nominally healthy, though unrecorded immune exposures were likely present. The donor tested CMV seropositive, placing the donor among the roughly 300 seropositive members of the cohort. A peripheral blood sample was collected from each donor, and TCR beta sequencing was performed on peripheral blood mononuclear cells. Genomic DNA extraction from the blood cell samples was performed with the Qiagen DNeasy Blood Extraction Kit. Library preparation used the immunoSEQ multiplex PCR assay. A mixture of 60 forward primers for TCR Vbeta segments and 13 reverse primers for TCR Jbeta segments was used in the multiplex PCR. Amplification of the CDR3 region of rearranged TCR beta genes was performed with a multiplex PCR assay on genomic DNA. The amplified TCR beta libraries were sequenced on the Illumina HiSeq System as 87-base-pair reads. Turning to the authors' computational methods: Across the roughly 600 repertoires, a later analysis counted tens of millions of unique TCR beta chains, 9 million to 14 million of which were shared by at least two donors. To remove PCR and sequencing errors, raw reads were error-corrected and collapsed into unique sequences using a nearest-neighbor algorithm that merged closely related sequences. V, D and J gene segments were assigned by aligning CDR3 sequences to IMGT reference sequences. For a sequence to be retained, a match of at least six nucleotides was required to both a V gene segment and a J gene segment. Rearrangements were classified as productive when the CDR3 lacked stop codons and remained in frame with V and J, and all other rearrangements were classified as non-productive. CDR3 was defined according to IMGT convention as the region running from the second conserved V-encoded cysteine to the conserved J-encoded phenylalanine. In an earlier analysis of roughly 580 of the donors, sequences lacking an unambiguous match to a single V gene segment were excluded. In an earlier analysis of approximately 590 of the donors, a V segment was called functional when productive rearrangements were above 56.7%, and segregating when the standard deviation between donors exceeded 5%. To diagnose cytomegalovirus status from the catalog of TCR beta chain sequences, a statistical classification framework was built. V and J gene assignment, in a later analysis, came from comparing TCR nucleotide sequences with IMGT/GENE-DB human TR gene sequences. A later analysis assigned CDR3 sequences and most-parsimonious VDJ recombination scenarios with the TCRdist pipeline. A later analysis defined each TCR beta chain by its CDR3 amino acid sequence plus V-gene family, and excluded reads lacking a unique V-gene family. A later analysis removed roughly 590 highly shared, low-generation-probability nucleotide sequences to deal with suspected cross-contamination and a sequencing artifact. A later analysis calculated a clonal expansion index for each public chain from normalized within-repertoire ranks of inferred template counts. Generation probabilities in a later analysis came from a VDJ recombination model fitted to out-of-frame rearrangements, and those results were checked against IGoR. In a later analysis, hypergeometric tests were used to score TCR-TCR, TCR-HLA and TCR-CMV co-occurrence, with a repertoire-size bias correction applied to TCR pairs. To estimate false discovery rates, a later analysis permuted the HLA or CMV assignments 20 times. In a later analysis, co-occurring TCRs were grouped using DBSCAN, with TCRdist sequence similarity added in when clustering inside HLA-allele-positive subsets. Repertoires with fewer than 30,000 or more than 120,000 public chains were left out of co-occurrence clustering, as were a handful of repertoires with anomalous nucleotide sharing. In its TCRdb copy, this immuneACCESS table keeps in-frame sequences only and misses some clones. Where compared with another copy, unresolved V genes explain less than half of these, and the others have no known cause. V, J and clone size reflect that table, while D and trimming were determined from the DNA. For this sample there are under 200,000 clones; around 65% appear just once. About 3% of the sample comes from the top ten.

Measured from the cysteine to the phenylalanine, the CDR3 is 16 residues long. The read is trimmed to its CDR3 DNA, 48 bases read in frame from base 1. Trimming takes 5 bases off V and 5 bases off J; junction bases not matched to a gene: 8. Looking up the germline V gene yields CDR1 SNHLY and CDR2 FYNNEI. Turning to this clone: Its recognized antigen is unknown. No base quality information exists; no much larger clone differs at one position.

Broader findings and caveats from the paper: A later analysis reported that several top co-occurrence clusters appeared linked to parvovirus B19, influenza, CMV and Epstein-Barr virus. Immune exposure information for the cohort was limited to CMV serostatus. While some public TCRs were present in many individuals, most TCR sequences turned up only very rarely across donors. V-gene and J-gene trimming of TCR beta chains was associated with a missense DCLRE1C variant in a later genetic analysis, and the association was replicated in an independent cohort. According to a later genetic analysis, donors in an Asian-associated ancestry cluster had fewer N-insertions in productive TCRs than the roughly 700-donor mean. The study gave a list of under 200 TCR beta chains associated with cytomegalovirus. In this cohort, only TCR beta chains were sequenced, and detectable features were limited by the absence of alpha or paired-chain data. A cluster of highly shared sequence variants was judged likely to represent a technical artifact of the sequencing pipeline. A later analysis found that most CMV-associated TCR beta chains appeared HLA-restricted, with HLA associations seemingly driven largely by CMV exposure. The authors suggested that the approach could potentially be generalized to other disease states and immunological phenotypes. Seventeen rarely observed V segments, including chromosome 9 orphons, were excluded from the earlier analysis of approximately 500 of the donors because counts were too low. Roughly uniform sequencing depth across donors was assumed in presence/absence analyses, although this assumption may not hold. The classifier was reported to diagnose cytomegalovirus status with high specificity and sensitivity in both the original cohort and the validation cohort. In a later analysis, TCR association rates were found to vary across HLA loci, with the most associated TCRs seen for DRB1 alleles and the fewest for HLA-C alleles. A further reported finding was that TCR beta sequences accurately predicted the HLA-A and HLA-B alleles for most subjects in the first cohort. Because the 87-base-pair reads could not distinguish some IMGT-functional V segments, including TRBV6-2 and TRBV6-3, those segments were excluded. In a later analysis, HLA-associated TCR beta chains were found to be more clonally expanded and to have lower generation probabilities than equally common non-associated chains. Because HLA typing was missing for some donors at each locus, association tests included only the typed subset. Assigning TCR associations to individual alleles was difficult when HLA alleles, especially DR and DQ, strongly co-occurred. Correlated functional status among segregating V segments might be attributable to linkage disequilibrium, but an unknown experimental factor could not be ruled out. Specific HLA alleles were associated with about 17,000 TCR beta sequences at a false discovery rate of 0.05 in a later analysis. In vitro tests confirmed that a few of the cytomegalovirus-associated TCR beta chains recognize cytomegalovirus antigens. Broadly in line with IMGT annotations, most TCR beta V segments showed up in productive rearrangements about 87% or about 30% of the time in an earlier analysis of 587 of the donors.

The chain couples TRBV2 to TRBJ2-5; TRBD2 fits 13 bases in the junction. Sequenced sample: PBMCs. The sequence was obtained from a woman in her 40s in good health and CMV-seropositive. CDR3 loop: CASSPTTSGGGETQYF. The sequence in DNA is TGTGCCAGCAGTCCCACCACTAGCGGGGGGGGTGAGACCCAGTACTTC.